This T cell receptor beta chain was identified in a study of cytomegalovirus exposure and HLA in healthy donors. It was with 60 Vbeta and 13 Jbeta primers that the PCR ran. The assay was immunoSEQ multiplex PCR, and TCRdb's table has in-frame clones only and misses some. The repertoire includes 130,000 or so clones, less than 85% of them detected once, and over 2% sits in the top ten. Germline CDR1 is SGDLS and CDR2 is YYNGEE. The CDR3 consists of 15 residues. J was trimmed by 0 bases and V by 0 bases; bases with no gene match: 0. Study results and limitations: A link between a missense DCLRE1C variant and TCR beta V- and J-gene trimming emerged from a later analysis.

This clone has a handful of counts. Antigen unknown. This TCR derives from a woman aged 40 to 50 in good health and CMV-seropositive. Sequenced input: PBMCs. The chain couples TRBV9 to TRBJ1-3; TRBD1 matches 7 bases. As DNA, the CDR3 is TGTGCCAGCAGCGTAGGACAGGGCTCTGGAAACACCATATATTTT. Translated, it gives CASSVGQGSGNTIYF.